This T cell receptor (beta chain) was captured in a study of Ad26.COV2.S vaccination and SARS-CoV-2 variants. Study at large: Ad26.COV2.S, an intramuscular injection, was given once or twice 56 days apart.

Sequencing used immunoSEQ multiplex PCR; TCRdb keeps in-frame clones, though not all of them. This sample has 360,000 or so clones, with about nine tenths found just once. Treatment of the sample: around 19 received Ad26.COV2.S at low or high dose, single or two shots; several received placebo; per-sample allocation not given. Day 63 following the first vaccine or placebo injection was when the samples were taken. The shot given was an Ad26 vector that makes Wuhan-strain SARS-CoV-2 spike. Deletions cut 2 bases from V and 10 bases from J, with 16 bases between. The germline V gene has CDR1 SGHRS and CDR2 YFSETQ. The CDR3 consists of 14 residues.

The sequenced sample was peripheral blood, obtained in a trial of Ad26.COV2.S vaccine versus placebo. The TCR was taken from a person aged 18-60 years who received the Ad26.COV2.S COVID-19 vaccine or a placebo. The chain joins TRBV5-1 to TRBJ2-1, with a weak D call TRBD1 (6 bases). The CDR3: CASSFGTGRLEQFF. In nucleotides, the CDR3 is TGCGCCAGCAGCTTCGGTACAGGGAGATTAGAGCAGTTCTTC.